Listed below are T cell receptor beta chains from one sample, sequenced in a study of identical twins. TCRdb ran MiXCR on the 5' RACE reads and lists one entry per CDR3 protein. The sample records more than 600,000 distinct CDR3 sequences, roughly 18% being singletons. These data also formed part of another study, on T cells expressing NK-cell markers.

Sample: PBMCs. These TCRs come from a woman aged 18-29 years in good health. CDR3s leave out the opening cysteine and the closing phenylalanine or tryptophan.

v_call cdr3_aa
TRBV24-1 ATGTANEKLF
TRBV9 ASSVDGIQETQY
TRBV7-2 ASSHTGNWGYT
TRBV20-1 SVIAGFAYEQY
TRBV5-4 ASSSALAGYNEQF
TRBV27 ASSLWGPYEQY
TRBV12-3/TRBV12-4 ASSTLGQQF
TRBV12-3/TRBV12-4 ASRKTGRNTEAF
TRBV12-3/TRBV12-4 ASSFRLWPQH
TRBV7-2 ASSRGFSSEQY
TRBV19 ASSMIGLAGDEQF
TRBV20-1 SAREGRITDTQY
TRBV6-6 ASGQVLYEQY
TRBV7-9 ASQTSGGYNEQF
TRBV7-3 ASSLLRSGQGTDTQY
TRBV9 ASSVDGGKTQY
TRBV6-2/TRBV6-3 ASSSVSGSALSNEQF
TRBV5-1 ASSWGAETDTQY
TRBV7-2 ASSITRLAGVY
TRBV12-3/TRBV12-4 ASSWEHQPQH
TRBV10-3 AISEQLIYGYT
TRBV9 ASSSTGVGEQF
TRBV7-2 ASSLSRDYEQY
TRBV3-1 ASSQDLASWLEAF
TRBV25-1 ASRSFGFDTEAF
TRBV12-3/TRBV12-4 ASSRGADLGEKLF
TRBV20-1 SARPGHSPWTEAF
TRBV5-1 ASSLLGESEQY
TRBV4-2 ASSQAVPPSSGSDGEQF
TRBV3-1 ASSQEAGGANGYT
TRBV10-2 ASRLGPREQY
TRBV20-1 SARGAGPEQY
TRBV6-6 ASTIMNTEAF
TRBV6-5 ASSYWGHEQY
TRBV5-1 ASSYGTGEEDTQY
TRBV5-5 ASSEAPGRTDTQY
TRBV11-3 ASSLGRGANYGYT